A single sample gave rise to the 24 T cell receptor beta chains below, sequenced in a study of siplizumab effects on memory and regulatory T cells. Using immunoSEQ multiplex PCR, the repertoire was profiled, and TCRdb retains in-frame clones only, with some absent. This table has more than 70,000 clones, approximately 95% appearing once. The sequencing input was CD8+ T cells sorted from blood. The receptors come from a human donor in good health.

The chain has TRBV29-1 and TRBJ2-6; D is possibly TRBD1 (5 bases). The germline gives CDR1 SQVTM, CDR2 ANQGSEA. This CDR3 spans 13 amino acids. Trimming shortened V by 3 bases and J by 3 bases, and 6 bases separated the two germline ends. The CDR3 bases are TGCAGCGTTGATACAGGTGGGGCCAACGTCCTGACTTTC. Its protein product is CSVDTGGANVLTF.

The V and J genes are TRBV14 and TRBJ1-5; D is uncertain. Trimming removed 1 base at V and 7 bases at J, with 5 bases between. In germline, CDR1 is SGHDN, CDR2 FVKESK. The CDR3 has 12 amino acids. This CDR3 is CASSQVGQPQHF. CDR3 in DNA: TGTGCCAGCAGCCAAGTGGGCCAGCCCCAGCATTTT.

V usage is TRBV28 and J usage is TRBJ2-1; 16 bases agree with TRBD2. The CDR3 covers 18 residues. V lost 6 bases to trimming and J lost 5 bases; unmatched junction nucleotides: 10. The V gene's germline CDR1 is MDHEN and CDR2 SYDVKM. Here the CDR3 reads CASSSPGTSGREDNEQFF. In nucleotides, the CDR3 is TGTGCCAGCAGCTCCCCCGGGACTAGCGGGAGGGAGGACAATGAGCAGTTCTTC.

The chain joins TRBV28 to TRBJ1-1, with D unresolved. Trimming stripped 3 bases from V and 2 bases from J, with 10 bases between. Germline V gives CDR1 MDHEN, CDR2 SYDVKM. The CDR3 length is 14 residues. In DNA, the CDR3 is TGTGCCAGCAGTTTGCTAACAGCCAACACTGAAGCTTTCTTT. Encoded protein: CASSLLTANTEAFF.

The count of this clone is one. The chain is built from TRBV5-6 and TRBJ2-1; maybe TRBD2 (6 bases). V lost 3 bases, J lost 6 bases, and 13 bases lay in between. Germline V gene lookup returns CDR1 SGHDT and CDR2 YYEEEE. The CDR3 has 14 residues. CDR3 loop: CASSSLGAGNEQFF. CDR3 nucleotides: TGTGCCAGCAGCTCCCTGGGAGCGGGCAATGAGCAGTTCTTC.

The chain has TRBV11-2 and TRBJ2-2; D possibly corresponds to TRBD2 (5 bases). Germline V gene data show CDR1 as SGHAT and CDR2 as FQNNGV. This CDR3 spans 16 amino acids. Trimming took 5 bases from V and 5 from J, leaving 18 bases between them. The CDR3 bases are TGTGCCAGCAGCCAGCCCGGGGTAGGGTATACCGGGGAGCTGTTTTTT. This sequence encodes CASSQPGVGYTGELFF.

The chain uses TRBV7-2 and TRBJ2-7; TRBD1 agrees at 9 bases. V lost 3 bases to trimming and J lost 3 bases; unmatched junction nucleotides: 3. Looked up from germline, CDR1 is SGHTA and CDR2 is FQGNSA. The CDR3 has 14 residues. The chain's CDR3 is CASSFGTGNYEQYF. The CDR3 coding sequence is TGTGCCAGCAGCTTTGGGACAGGGAACTACGAGCAGTACTTC.

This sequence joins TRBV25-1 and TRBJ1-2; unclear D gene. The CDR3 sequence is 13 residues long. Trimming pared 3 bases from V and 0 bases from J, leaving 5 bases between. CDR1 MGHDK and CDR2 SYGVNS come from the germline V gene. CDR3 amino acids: CASSDLSNYGYTF. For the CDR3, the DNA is TGTGCCAGCAGTGATCTGTCTAACTATGGCTACACCTTC.

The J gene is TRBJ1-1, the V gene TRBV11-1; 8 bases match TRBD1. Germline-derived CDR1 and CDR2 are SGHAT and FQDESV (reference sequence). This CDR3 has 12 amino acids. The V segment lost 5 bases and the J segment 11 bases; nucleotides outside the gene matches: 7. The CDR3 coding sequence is TGTGCCAGCAGCGTCGGACAGGGTTCGGCTTTCTTT. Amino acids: CASSVGQGSAFF.

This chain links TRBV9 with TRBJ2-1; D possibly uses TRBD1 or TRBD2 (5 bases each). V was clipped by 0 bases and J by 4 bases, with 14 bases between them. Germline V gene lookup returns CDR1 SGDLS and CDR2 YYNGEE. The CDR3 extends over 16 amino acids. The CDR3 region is CASSVEVRGAYNEQFF. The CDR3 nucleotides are TGTGCCAGCAGCGTAGAAGTTAGGGGAGCTTACAATGAGCAGTTCTTC. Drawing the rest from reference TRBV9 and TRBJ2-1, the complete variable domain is DSGVTQTPKHLITATGQRVTLRCSPRSGDLSVYWYQQSLDQGLQFLIQYYNGEERAKGNILERFSAQQFPDLHSELNLSSLELGDSALYFCASSVEVRGAYNEQFFGPGTRLTVL.

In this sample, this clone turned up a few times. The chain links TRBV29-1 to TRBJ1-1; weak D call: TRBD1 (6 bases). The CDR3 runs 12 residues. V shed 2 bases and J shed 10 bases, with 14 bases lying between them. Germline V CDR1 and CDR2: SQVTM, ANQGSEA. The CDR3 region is CSVERGLVGAFF. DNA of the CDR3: TGCAGCGTTGAAAGGGGGTTGGTTGGAGCTTTCTTT.

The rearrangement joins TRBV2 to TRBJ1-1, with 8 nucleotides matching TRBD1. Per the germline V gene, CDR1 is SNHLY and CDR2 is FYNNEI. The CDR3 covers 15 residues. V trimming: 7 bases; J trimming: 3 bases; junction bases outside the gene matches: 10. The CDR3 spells CASNPTGATYTEAFF. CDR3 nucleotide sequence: TGTGCCAGCAATCCGACAGGGGCCACCTACACTGAAGCTTTCTTT.

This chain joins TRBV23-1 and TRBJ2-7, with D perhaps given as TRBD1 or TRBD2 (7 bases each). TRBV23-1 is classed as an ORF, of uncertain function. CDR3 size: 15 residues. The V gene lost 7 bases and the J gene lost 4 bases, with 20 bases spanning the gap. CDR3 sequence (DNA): TGCGCCAGCAACCCCAGCGGGGACAGAAGGTACGAGCAGTACTTC. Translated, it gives CASNPSGDRRYEQYF.

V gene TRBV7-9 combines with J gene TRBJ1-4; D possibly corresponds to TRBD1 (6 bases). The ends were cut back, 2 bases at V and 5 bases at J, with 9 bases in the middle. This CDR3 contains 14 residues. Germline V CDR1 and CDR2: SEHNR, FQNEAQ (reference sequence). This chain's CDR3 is CASSLLTGNEKLFF. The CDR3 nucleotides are TGTGCCAGCAGCTTACTGACAGGCAATGAAAAACTGTTTTTT.

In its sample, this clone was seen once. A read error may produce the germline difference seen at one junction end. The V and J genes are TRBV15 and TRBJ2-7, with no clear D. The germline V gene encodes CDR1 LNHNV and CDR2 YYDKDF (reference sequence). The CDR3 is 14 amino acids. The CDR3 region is CATSREDRAYEQYF. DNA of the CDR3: TGTGCCACCAGCCGAGAGGACCGGGCCTACGAGCAGTACTTC.

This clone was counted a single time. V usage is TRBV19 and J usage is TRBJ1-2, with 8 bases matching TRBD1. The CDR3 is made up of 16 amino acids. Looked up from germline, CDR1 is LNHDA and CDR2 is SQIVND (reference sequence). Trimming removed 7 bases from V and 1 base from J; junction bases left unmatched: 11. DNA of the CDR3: TGTGCCAGTAACCCCGGACAGGGAATATATAACTATGGCTACACCTTC. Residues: CASNPGQGIYNYGYTF.

CDR3: CSVEDLRGGYTF. CDR3 coding DNA: TGCAGCGTTGAAGATCTTCGGGGAGGCTACACCTTC. V is TRBV29-1 and J is TRBJ1-2; unclear D gene. The CDR3 consists of 12 residues. V was shortened by 0 bases and J by 8 bases, with 10 bases between the two germline ends. CDR1 SQVTM and CDR2 ANQGSEA come from the germline V gene.

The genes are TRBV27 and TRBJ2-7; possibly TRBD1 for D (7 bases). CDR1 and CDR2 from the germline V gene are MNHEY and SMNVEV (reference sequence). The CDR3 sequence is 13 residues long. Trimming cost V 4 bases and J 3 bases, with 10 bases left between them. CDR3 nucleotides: TGTGCCAGCAGTTGGGGGGACAGCTACGAGCAGTACTTC. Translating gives CASSWGDSYEQYF.

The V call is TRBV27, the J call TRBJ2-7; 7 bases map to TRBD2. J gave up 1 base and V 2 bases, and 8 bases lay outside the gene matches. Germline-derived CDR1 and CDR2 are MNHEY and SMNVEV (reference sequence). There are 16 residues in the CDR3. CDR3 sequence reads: CASSLAGELYSYEQYF. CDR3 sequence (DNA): TGTGCCAGCAGTTTAGCGGGGGAACTTTATTCCTACGAGCAGTACTTC.

CDR3 nucleotide sequence: TGTGCCAGCAGCATGTCTAGCGGGGGTACGCAGTATTTT. This encodes CASSMSSGGTQYF. This chain links TRBV7-6 with TRBJ2-3; 10 bases fit TRBD2. The V segment lost 5 bases and the J segment 8 bases; nucleotides outside the gene matches: 4. CDR3 length: 13 amino acids. In germline, CDR1 is SGHVS, CDR2 FNYEAQ.

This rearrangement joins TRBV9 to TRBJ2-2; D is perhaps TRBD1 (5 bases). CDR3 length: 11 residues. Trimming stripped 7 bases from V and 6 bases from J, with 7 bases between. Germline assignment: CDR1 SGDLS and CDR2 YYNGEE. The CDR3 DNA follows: TGTGCCAGCCAGGGCGCCGGGGAGCTGTTTTTT. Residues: CASQGAGELFF.

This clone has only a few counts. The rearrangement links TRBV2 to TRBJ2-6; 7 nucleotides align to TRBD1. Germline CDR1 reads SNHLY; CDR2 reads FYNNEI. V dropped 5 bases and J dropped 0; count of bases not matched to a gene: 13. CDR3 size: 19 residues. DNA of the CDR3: TGTGCCAGCAGTCCCCCGCCGGGACAGAGCCACTCTGGGGCCAACGTCCTGACTTTC. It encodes CASSPPPGQSHSGANVLTF.

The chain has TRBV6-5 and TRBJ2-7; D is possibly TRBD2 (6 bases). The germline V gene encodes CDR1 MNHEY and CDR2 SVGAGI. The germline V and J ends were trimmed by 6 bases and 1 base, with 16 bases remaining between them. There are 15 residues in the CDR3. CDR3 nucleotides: TGTGCCAGCAGGGGAGGTGCTTCTTTGTCCTACGAGCAGTACTTC. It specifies CASRGGASLSYEQYF.

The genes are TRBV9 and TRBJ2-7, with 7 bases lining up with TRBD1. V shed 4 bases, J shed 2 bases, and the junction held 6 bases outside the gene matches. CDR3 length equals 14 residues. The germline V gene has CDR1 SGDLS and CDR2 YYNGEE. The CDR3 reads CASSPTGTAYEQYF. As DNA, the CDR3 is TGTGCCAGCAGCCCTACCGGGACAGCCTACGAGCAGTACTTC.